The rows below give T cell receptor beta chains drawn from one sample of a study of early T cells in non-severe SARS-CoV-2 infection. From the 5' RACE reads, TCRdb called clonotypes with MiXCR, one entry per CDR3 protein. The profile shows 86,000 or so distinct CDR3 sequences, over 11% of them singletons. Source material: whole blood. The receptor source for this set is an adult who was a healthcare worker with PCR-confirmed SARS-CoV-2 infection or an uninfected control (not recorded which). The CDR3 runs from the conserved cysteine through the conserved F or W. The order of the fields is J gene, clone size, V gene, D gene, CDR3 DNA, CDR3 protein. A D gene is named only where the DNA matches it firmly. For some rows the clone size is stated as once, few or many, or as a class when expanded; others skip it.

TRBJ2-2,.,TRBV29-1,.,TGCAGCGTTGAGTACCCGGGGGCGGTCGGCACCGGGGAGCTGTTTTTT,CSVEYPGAVGTGELFF
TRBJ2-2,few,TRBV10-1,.,TGCGCCAGCAGTACGACGGACGGCGGCACCGGGGAGCTGTTTTTT,CASSTTDGGTGELFF
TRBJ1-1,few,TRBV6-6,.,TGTGCCACTTGTACCAGTCGGGTCACTGAAGCTTTCTTT,CATCTSRVTEAFF
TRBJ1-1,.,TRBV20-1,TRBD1,TGCAGTGCTACCCAGACAGGGGGCACGTACACTGAAGCTTTCTTT,CSATQTGGTYTEAFF
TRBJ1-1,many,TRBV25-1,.,TGTGCCAGCAGTCCCCCTTCAACAACTGAAGCTTTCTTT,CASSPPSTTEAFF
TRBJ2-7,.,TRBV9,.,TGTGCCAGCAGCCCGCGCCTGGGTGGACGGGGTTGGAACGAGCAGTACTTC,CASSPRLGGRGWNEQYF
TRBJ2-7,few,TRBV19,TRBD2,TGTGCCAGTAGTATCGCTAGCGGGCCCTACGAGCAGTACTTC,CASSIASGPYEQYF
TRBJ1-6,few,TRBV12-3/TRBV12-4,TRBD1,TGTGCCAGCAGGCCAGGGGGTCTCGAGAATTCACCCCTCCACTTT,CASRPGGLENSPLHF
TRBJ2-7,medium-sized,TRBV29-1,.,TGCAGCGTTGACGGCGGCGGGGAGGAGCAGTACTTC,CSVDGGGEEQYF
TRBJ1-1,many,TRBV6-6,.,TGTGCCAGCAGACAGCTCTCCAGGGTTATGAACACTGAAGCTTTCTTT,CASRQLSRVMNTEAFF
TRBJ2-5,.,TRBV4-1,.,TGCGCCAGCAGCCAAGTGACGGGAGAGGCGGGAGAGACCCAGTACTTC,CASSQVTGEAGETQYF
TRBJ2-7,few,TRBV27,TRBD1,TGTGCCAGCAGTGTACGGGCCGGGACAGTCCTTTACGAGCAGTACTTC,CASSVRAGTVLYEQYF
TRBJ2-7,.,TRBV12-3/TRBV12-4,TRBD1,TGTGCCAGCAGTGCCCAGACAGGGTACGAGCAGTACTTC,CASSAQTGYEQYF
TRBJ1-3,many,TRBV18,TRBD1,TGTGCCAGCTCACCAGGAGGGGGCGCCGGAAACACCATATATTTT,CASSPGGGAGNTIYF
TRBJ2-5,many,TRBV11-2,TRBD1,TGTGCCAGCAGTCCCAACAGGGGAAAAGAGACCCAGTACTTC,CASSPNRGKETQYF
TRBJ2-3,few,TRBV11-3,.,TGTGCCAGCAGCTTGGGAATGGGGGATACGCAGTATTTT,CASSLGMGDTQYF
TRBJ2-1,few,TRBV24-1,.,TGTGCCACCAGTGATTACCCACCAACGGATGAGCAGTTCTTC,CATSDYPPTDEQFF
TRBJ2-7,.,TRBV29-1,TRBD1,TGCAGCGTTCTTCGACAGGGATTCAACGAGCAGTACTTC,CSVLRQGFNEQYF
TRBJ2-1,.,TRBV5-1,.,TGCGCCAGCAGCTTGACCCCACACGAGCAGTTCTTC,CASSLTPHEQFF
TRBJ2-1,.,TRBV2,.,TGTGCCAGCAGTCCGTTCAACGGGGATAACAATGAGCAGTTCTTC,CASSPFNGDNNEQFF
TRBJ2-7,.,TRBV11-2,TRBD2,TGTGCCAGCAGCTTAGAGCTAGCGGGAGGCGAGCAGTACTTC,CASSLELAGGEQYF
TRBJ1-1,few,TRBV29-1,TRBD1,TGCAGCGTAAGAGACAGGGGAATGAACACTGAAGCTTTCTTT,CSVRDRGMNTEAFF
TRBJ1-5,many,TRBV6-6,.,TGTGCCAGCAGTCAAAGTAATCAGCCCCAGCATTTT,CASSQSNQPQHF
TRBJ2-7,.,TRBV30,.,TGTGCCTGGAGTGTACCGGACACCTTTAGCCAGCTCTACGAGCAGTACTTC,CAWSVPDTFSQLYEQYF
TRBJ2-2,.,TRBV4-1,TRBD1,TGCGCCAGCAGCCAAGGGACAGGGAACACCGGGGAGCTGTTTTTT,CASSQGTGNTGELFF
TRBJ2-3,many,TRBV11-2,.,TGTGCCAGCAGCTTAGGCGCCAGGGGTGAGGGTACGCAGTATTTT,CASSLGARGEGTQYF
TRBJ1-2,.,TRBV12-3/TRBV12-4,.,TGTGCCAGCAGTTTGGGGTCTGGGCTTAACTATGGCTACACCTTC,CASSLGSGLNYGYTF
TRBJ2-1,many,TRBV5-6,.,TGTGCCAGCAGCTCGACTATAAACAATGAGCAGTTCTTC,CASSSTINNEQFF
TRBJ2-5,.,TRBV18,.,TGTGCCAGCTCACCGCGCCGGGGTCAAGAGACCCAGAACTTC,CASSPRRGQETQNF
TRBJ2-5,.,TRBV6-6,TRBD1,TGTGCCAGCAGTTACGTTTCAGGGGGTAAGACCCAGTACTTC,CASSYVSGGKTQYF
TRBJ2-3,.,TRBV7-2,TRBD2,TGTGCCAGCAGCTTAGTGGGTAGCGGGGGGCTCACAGATACGCAGTATTTT,CASSLVGSGGLTDTQYF
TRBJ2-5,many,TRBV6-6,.,TGTGCCAGCCTCCGGGGAGAGACCCAGTACTTC,CASLRGETQYF
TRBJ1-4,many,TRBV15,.,TGTGCCACCAGCAGAGATCCGCGGGCTGATGAAAAACTGTTTTTT,CATSRDPRADEKLFF
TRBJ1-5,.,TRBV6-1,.,TGTGCCAGCAGAGGTGCAGGCAATCAGCCCCAGCATTTT,CASRGAGNQPQHF
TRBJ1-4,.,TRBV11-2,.,TGTGCCAGCAGCTTGAAAATCTATAATGAAAAACTGTTTTTT,CASSLKIYNEKLFF
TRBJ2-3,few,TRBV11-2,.,TGTGCCAGCAGCTTAGGCTCCGTCTTACAGGGATCAGATACGCAGTATTTT,CASSLGSVLQGSDTQYF
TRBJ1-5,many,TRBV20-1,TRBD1,TGCAGTGCTAGCCGGGACAGGGTAGACAATCAGCCCCAGCATTTT,CSASRDRVDNQPQHF
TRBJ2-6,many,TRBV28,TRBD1,TGTGCCAGCAGTTCCCCCGGGACAGGGAAGGCTGGGGCCAACGTCCTGACTTTC,CASSSPGTGKAGANVLTF
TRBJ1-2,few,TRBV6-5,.,TGTGCCAGCAGTTACGACGGGGGCTATGGCTACACCTTC,CASSYDGGYGYTF
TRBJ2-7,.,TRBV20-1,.,TGCAGTGCTAGAGATCCTATAGTCGCCTACGAGCAGTACTTC,CSARDPIVAYEQYF
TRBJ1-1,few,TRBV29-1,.,TGCAGCGTCGGACTGGAGAACACTGAAGCTTTCTTT,CSVGLENTEAFF
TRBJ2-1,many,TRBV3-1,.,TGTGCCAGCAGCCAAATCCGCAGGCCAGAAAACAATGAGCAGTTCTTC,CASSQIRRPENNEQFF
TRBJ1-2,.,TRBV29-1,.,TGCAGCGGGGCCGGCGTGCGCGATGGCTACACCTTC,CSGAGVRDGYTF
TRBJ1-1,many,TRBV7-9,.,TGTGCCAGCAGCCTTACAGGGACTGAAGCTTTCTTT,CASSLTGTEAFF
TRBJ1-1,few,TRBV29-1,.,TGCAGCGTTGCGGAGACGGTGAACACTGAAGCTTTCTTT,CSVAETVNTEAFF
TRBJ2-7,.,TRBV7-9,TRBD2,TGTGCCAGCGGGACTAGCGGGAGCTCCGAGCAGTACTTC,CASGTSGSSEQYF
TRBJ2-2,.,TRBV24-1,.,TGTGCCACCAGTAGAGGCGCGGACACCGGGGAGCTGTTTTTT,CATSRGADTGELFF
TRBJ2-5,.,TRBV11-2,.,TGTGCCAGCAGCGTACGGTGGGGGACAGAGACCCAGTACTTC,CASSVRWGTETQYF
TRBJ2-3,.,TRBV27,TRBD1,TGTGCCAGCAGCGGTGGGACAGACTTCACAGATACGCAGTATTTT,CASSGGTDFTDTQYF
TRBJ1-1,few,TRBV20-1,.,TGCAGTGCTAGTAGACAGGAGTACACTGAAGCTTTCTTT,CSASRQEYTEAFF
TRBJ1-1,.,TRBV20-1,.,TGCAGTGCGAACAGGGTTCACACTGAAGCTTTCTTT,CSANRVHTEAFF
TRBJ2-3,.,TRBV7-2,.,TGTGCCAGCAGCTTAGTTTCCAGGGGTACAGATACGCAGTATTTT,CASSLVSRGTDTQYF
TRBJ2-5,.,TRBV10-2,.,TGCGCCTCCCTCGGGACGATCGGATTCCAAGAGACCCAGTACTTC,CASLGTIGFQETQYF
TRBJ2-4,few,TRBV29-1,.,TGCAGCGTTGAAGATCGAGGTTTGAAAAACATTCAGTACTTC,CSVEDRGLKNIQYF